This is a list of T cell receptor beta chains from one sample in a study of cytomegalovirus exposure and HLA in healthy donors. Produced via immunoSEQ multiplex PCR; TCRdb's table is partial and in-frame only. The data contain around 120,000 clones, 70% to 80% of them singletons. Material for sequencing was PBMCs. These receptors were taken from a woman in her thirties or forties in good health and CMV-seropositive. The CDR3 runs from the conserved cysteine through the conserved F or W. The D gene is left open where the match is weak. A row's size may be missing; if present it is once, few, many or a size class.

size,D,V,J,length,DNA,CDR3
.,.,TRBV7-3,TRBJ2-5,13,TGTGCCAGCAGCCCAACCGAGCAAGAGACCCAGTACTTC,CASSPTEQETQYF
.,TRBD1,TRBV7-9,TRBJ2-5,15,TGTGCCAGCAGCTCCGGGACAGGGGGCGCGGAGACCCAGTACTTC,CASSSGTGGAETQYF
.,.,TRBV2,TRBJ1-4,14,TGTGCCAGCAGTGACCCGGGTCCTAATGAAAAACTGTTTTTT,CASSDPGPNEKLFF
.,.,TRBV2,TRBJ2-5,15,TGTGCCAGCAGTGATCAGGGACTGAAACAAGAGACCCAGTACTTC,CASSDQGLKQETQYF
.,TRBD2,TRBV7-9,TRBJ2-7,15,TGTGCCAGCAGCCGGACTAGCGGGGCACCGGGCGAGCAGTACTTC,CASSRTSGAPGEQYF
.,TRBD2,TRBV15,TRBJ2-3,15,TGTGCCACCAGCACCGCACTAGCGGGATCAGATACGCAGTATTTT,CATSTALAGSDTQYF
once,.,TRBV27,TRBJ2-4,13,TGTGCCAGCAGTTTATCGTGGGACACTAGGGCCCTATTC,CASSLSWDTRALF
.,TRBD1,TRBV11-2,TRBJ1-5,14,TGTGCCAGCAGCCCCGACAGGGATATACAGCCCCAGCATTTT,CASSPDRDIQPQHF
.,TRBD1,TRBV2,TRBJ2-2,12,TGTGCCAGCAAGCAGGGGGTCGGGGAGCTGTTTTTT,CASKQGVGELFF
.,TRBD1,TRBV5-4,TRBJ2-5,13,TGTGCCAGCAGCCCGCGACAGGGCGAGACCCAGTACTTC,CASSPRQGETQYF
.,.,TRBV6-4,TRBJ1-1,13,TGTGCCAGCAGTAGGGGAGGGGACACTGAAGCTTTCTTT,CASSRGGDTEAFF
.,.,TRBV30,TRBJ1-4,12,TGTGTTGGGGGGGGTAGGAATGAAAAACTGTTTTTT,CVGGGRNEKLFF
once,.,TRBV15,TRBJ1-2,14,TGTGCCACCAGCAGAGATCAGAGGTTGGATGGCTACACCTTC,CATSRDQRLDGYTF
.,TRBD1,TRBV5-8,TRBJ2-7,14,TGTGCCAGCAGCTCGGGACAGGGGTACTACGAGCAGTACTTC,CASSSGQGYYEQYF
.,.,TRBV2,TRBJ2-1,13,TGTGCCAGCAGTGAAATCCCCAACAATGAGCAGTTCTTC,CASSEIPNNEQFF
.,.,TRBV10-3,TRBJ2-3,14,TGTGCCATCAGGAGGGAAGCTAGCACAGATACGCAGTATTTT,CAIRREASTDTQYF
.,.,TRBV9,TRBJ2-2,17,TGTGCCAGCAGCGGGGACCAGGGGTATGGGAACACCGGGGAGCTGTTTTTT,CASSGDQGYGNTGELFF
.,.,TRBV5-4,TRBJ2-5,14,TGTGCCAGCAGCTTACCTACAGGGCAAGAGAGCCAGTACTTC,CASSLPTGQESQYF
once,TRBD2,TRBV18,TRBJ2-3,16,TGTGCCAGCTCACCTGCGGCTAGCGGAAGCACAGATACGCAGTATTTT,CASSPAASGSTDTQYF
.,.,TRBV5-1,TRBJ2-7,12,TGCGCCAGCAGCTTCGGACAGTACGAGCAGTACTTC,CASSFGQYEQYF
.,.,TRBV9,TRBJ2-5,16,TGTGCCAGCAGCCCCCACAGGGGCCGGGGGCAAGAGACCCAGTACTTC,CASSPHRGRGQETQYF
.,TRBD1,TRBV4-1,TRBJ2-5,16,TGCGCCAGCAGCCAAACCTGGACAGGGGGCTTGGAGACCCAGTACTTC,CASSQTWTGGLETQYF
.,TRBD1,TRBV5-6,TRBJ1-2,16,TGTGCCAGCAGCCCCGGGACAGGGGGGGATGGCTATGGCTACACCTTC,CASSPGTGGDGYGYTF
.,.,TRBV7-8,TRBJ2-7,14,TGTGCCAGCAGCTTTGGAGGGGGGGCCTACGAGCAGTACTTC,CASSFGGGAYEQYF
.,TRBD1,TRBV27,TRBJ2-1,15,TGTGCCAGCAGTTTATCGCACAGGGGGCGGGATACGCAGTTCTTC,CASSLSHRGRDTQFF
.,.,TRBV7-9,TRBJ1-5,15,TGTGCCAGCAGCCCAGGCACAGGGCCCAATCAGCCCCAGCATTTT,CASSPGTGPNQPQHF
once,TRBD1,TRBV5-6,TRBJ1-1,12,TGTGCCAGCAGCTCTACAGGGGGACTAGCTTTCTTT,CASSSTGGLAFF
once,TRBD2,TRBV10-3,TRBJ2-1,16,TGTGCCATCAGTGAGTCGGGGACTAGCGGGAGAAATGAGCAGTTCTTC,CAISESGTSGRNEQFF
.,TRBD1,TRBV29-1,TRBJ1-2,15,TGCAGCGTTGAAGTTAGGCGCGACAGGGGGTATGGCTACACCTTC,CSVEVRRDRGYGYTF
.,TRBD2,TRBV6-1,TRBJ2-3,16,TGTGCCAGCAGTGACGGGACTAGCGCACCTCCAGATACGCAGTATTTT,CASSDGTSAPPDTQYF
.,.,TRBV4-2,TRBJ1-1,15,TGTGCCAGCAGCCAAGGGAACAGGGTTGGCACTGAAGCTTTCTTT,CASSQGNRVGTEAFF
.,.,TRBV7-6,TRBJ2-3,13,TGTGCCATCCGGGACTTAGGCACAGATACGCAGTATTTT,CAIRDLGTDTQYF
.,.,TRBV19,TRBJ1-2,13,TGTGCCAGTAGCATACCAGCTAACTATGGCTACACCTTC,CASSIPANYGYTF
few,TRBD2,TRBV11-1,TRBJ2-7,17,TGTGCCAGCAGCTCCATCCTAGCTAGCGGGAGTTTCTACGAGCAGTACTTC,CASSSILASGSFYEQYF
.,TRBD1,TRBV12-5,TRBJ1-2,15,TGTGCTAGTGATCTGGGACAGGGGGATCAGGATGGCTACACCTTC,CASDLGQGDQDGYTF
.,TRBD2,TRBV9,TRBJ2-1,20,TGTGCCAGCAGCGTAAGGAGAGGACTAGCGGGGGCCACATCGGACAATGAGCAGTTCTTC,CASSVRRGLAGATSDNEQFF
.,TRBD2,TRBV25-1,TRBJ2-5,14,TGTGCCAGCAGTGGGGATAGCGGGAACAGGGCCCAGTACTTC,CASSGDSGNRAQYF
.,TRBD1,TRBV7-2,TRBJ1-6,15,TGTGCCAGCAGCTTCGCCGGGACAGGCGGCTCACCCCTCCACTTT,CASSFAGTGGSPLHF
few,TRBD1,TRBV7-6,TRBJ1-1,16,TGTGCCAGCAGCGCTCGGGACAGGCCGCGGGACACTGAAGCTTTCTTT,CASSARDRPRDTEAFF